The 19 T cell receptor beta chains presented below share a single source sample, sequenced in a study of T cell clonality in common variable immunodeficiency. Libraries were prepared by immunoSEQ multiplex PCR; TCRdb keeps only in-frame clonotypes and omits some of them. The specimen gives approximately 44,000 clones without singletons; the ten biggest hold roughly 2.8%. Sample: peripheral blood mononuclear cells. Every receptor here comes from a person aged 18 to 75 in good health.

This clone occurred many times. With the read ending 3 residues before the CDR3 end, the germline J gene is used to fill in that end. This chain uses TRBV20-1 with TRBJ2-5; possibly TRBD2 for D (5 bases). The ends were cut back, 1 base at V and 2 bases at J, with 14 bases in the middle. Germline V gene lookup returns CDR1 DFQATT and CDR2 SNEGSKA (reference sequence). The CDR3 contains 15 residues. The CDR3: CSARVPTRMQETQYF. The DNA read from the CDR3 is TGCAGTGCTAGAGTCCCTACTAGGATGCAAGAGACC.

Ten or more counts support this clone. Read sequence stops 3 residues before the CDR3 end, and the germline J gene provides the missing end. This rearrangement joins TRBV20-1 to TRBJ1-2, with D perhaps matching TRBD1 (5 bases). V was clipped by 3 bases and J by 2 bases, with 7 bases between them. The CDR3 runs to 12 residues. The V gene's germline CDR1 is DFQATT and CDR2 SNEGSKA (reference sequence). The CDR3 loop is CSASYRNYGYTF. CDR3 DNA, as far as it was read: TGCAGTGCTAGCTACAGGAACTATGGC.

Comments on this clone: Coverage ceases 3 residues before the CDR3 finishes, and the germline J gene fills in the end. The rearrangement links TRBV7-9 to TRBJ2-3, with D uncertain. Germline V gives CDR1 SEHNR, CDR2 FQNEAQ (reference sequence). V lost 5 bases, J lost 2 bases, and 5 bases lay in between. CDR3 length: 12 residues. This CDR3 is CASSHNTDTQYF. Partial CDR3 DNA: TGTGCCAGCAGCCACAACACAGATACG. The full variable domain, in which reference TRBV7-9 and TRBJ2-3 provide the parts outside the CDR3, is DTGVSQNPRHKITKRGQNVTFRCDPISEHNRLYWYRQTLGQGPEFLTYFQNEAQLEKSRLLSDRFSAERPKGSFSTLEIQRTEQGDSAMYLCASSHNTDTQYFGPGTRLTVL.

This clone was seen at least ten times. The DNA ends 3 residues before the CDR3 does, and the rest of the CDR3 is filled in from the germline J gene. The chain employs TRBV5-1 and TRBJ2-7; the match to TRBD1 covers 7 bases. The V gene's germline CDR1 is SGHRS and CDR2 YFSETQ. There are 15 residues in the CDR3. V trimming: 2 bases; J trimming: 2 bases; junction bases outside the gene matches: 7. This chain's CDR3 is CASSLTGTDPYEQYF. Incomplete CDR3 DNA: TGCGCCAGCAGCTTAACCGGGACAGACCCCTACGAG.

This clone was counted many times. The DNA ends 3 residues before the CDR3 does, and the rest of the CDR3 is filled in from the germline J gene. The rearrangement joins TRBV9 to TRBJ1-3; TRBD1 is a possible D gene (6 bases). Trimming took off 4 bases at V and 4 bases at J, with 18 bases between the two ends. The CDR3 consists of 16 residues. Germline V gives CDR1 SGDLS, CDR2 YYNGEE. CDR3 DNA (partial): TGTGCCAGCAGCCCACACGAGGGGGTGGCAGGAAACACC. Its translation is CASSPHEGVAGNT. In full, the CDR3 is CASSPHEGVAGNTIYF.

In this sample, this clone turned up many times. The read comes to an end 3 residues before the CDR3 does, leaving the germline J gene to fill in the end. The V and J genes are TRBV19 and TRBJ2-2, with 9 nucleotides matching TRBD2. CDR3 length: 13 amino acids. Germline trimming cut 8 bases from V and 3 bases from J; bases unmatched to any gene: 1. CDR1 is LNHDA, CDR2 SQIVND, per germline (reference sequence). The sequenced CDR3 bases are TGTGCCAGTTGGACTAGCGACACCGGGGAG. This gives the protein CASWTSDTGE. The whole CDR3 sequence is CASWTSDTGELFF.

This clone appeared many times. The read ends 3 residues early relative to the CDR3; the germline J gene fills the gap. V and J are TRBV5-1 and TRBJ2-7; maybe TRBD1 (6 bases). Germline V gene data show CDR1 as SGHRS and CDR2 as YFSETQ. The CDR3 sequence is 14 residues long. V gave up 4 bases and J gave up 1 base, with 12 bases separating them. Here the CDR3 reads CASSPEQGSYEQYF. Incomplete CDR3 DNA: TGCGCCAGCAGCCCGGAACAGGGATCCTACGAG.

In its sample, this clone was seen many times. The DNA ends 3 residues before the CDR3 does, and the rest of the CDR3 is filled in from the germline J gene. This chain joins TRBV5-1 and TRBJ2-1; 7 nucleotides agree with TRBD1. Losses at the gene ends were 4 bases for V and 4 bases for J; bases not matched to a gene: 8. Germline V CDR1 and CDR2: SGHRS, YFSETQ. The CDR3 covers 15 residues. The sequenced part of the CDR3 DNA is TGCGCCAGCAGCCCCACAGGGGCCCCATACAATGAG. Translating it yields CASSPTGAPYNE. The entire CDR3 reads CASSPTGAPYNEQFF. Variable domain in full (rest from reference TRBV5-1 and TRBJ2-1): KAGVTQTPRYLIKTRGQQVTLSCSPISGHRSVSWYQQTPGQGLQFLFEYFSETQRNKGNFPGRFSGRQFSNSRSEMNVSTLELGDSALYLCASSPTGAPYNEQFFGPGTRLTVL.

This clone has just a few counts. The read falls 3 residues short of the CDR3 end, and the missing part is taken from the germline J gene. The chain uses TRBV11-2 and TRBJ2-1, with 11 positions matching TRBD2. The CDR3 is 15 amino acids. Looked up from germline, CDR1 is SGHAT and CDR2 is FQNNGV. V lost 2 bases and J lost 6; bases outside the gene matches: 3. CDR3 residues: CASSLITSGSNEQFF. The sequenced part of the CDR3 DNA is TGTGCCAGCAGCTTAATAACTAGCGGGAGCAATGAG.

This clone appeared many times. The read comes to an end 3 residues before the CDR3 does, leaving the germline J gene to fill in the end. The chain employs TRBV29-1 and TRBJ2-1; 9 nucleotides line up with TRBD1. V was clipped by 5 bases and J by 4 bases; unmatched bases: 6. The CDR3 length is 14 residues. Germline V CDR1 and CDR2: SQVTM, ANQGSEA. The part of the CDR3 DNA that was read is TGCAGCGTTAAACAGGGGGCAGGATACAATGAG. Protein: CSVKQGAGYNE. The whole CDR3 sequence is CSVKQGAGYNEQFF.

This clone was seen ten or more times. The read falls 3 residues short of the CDR3 end, and the missing part is taken from the germline J gene. The V and J genes are TRBV4-1 and TRBJ2-5; 13 nucleotides align to TRBD2. Unmatched junction bases numbered 6, after V lost 4 bases and J lost 7 bases. The CDR3 extends over 15 amino acids. The germline V gene encodes CDR1 MGHRA and CDR2 YSYEKL. The part of the CDR3 DNA that was read is TGCGCCAGCAGCCCAACGGGACTAGCGGGAAGGACC. Amino acid sequence: CASSPTGLAGRT. The complete CDR3 protein is CASSPTGLAGRTQYF.

This clone was seen many times. With the read ending 3 residues before the CDR3 end, the germline J gene is used to fill in that end. The rearrangement links TRBV2 to TRBJ1-5; no reliable D call. Trimming took 3 bases from V and 4 from J, leaving 4 bases between them. CDR1 is SNHLY and CDR2 is FYNNEI in the germline V gene. The CDR3 spans 12 residues. The DNA read from the CDR3 is TGTGCCAGCAGTGACCGGAATCAGCCC. It encodes CASSDRNQP. The whole CDR3 sequence reads CASSDRNQPQHF.

On this clone itself: Relative to the germline gene, one junction end is altered; a read error may explain this. The CDR3 end falls 3 residues outside the read, so it is completed with the germline J gene. The chain combines TRBV7-6 with TRBJ2-2, with 9 bases fitting TRBD2. This CDR3 has 17 residues. Germline V lookup: CDR1 SGHVS, CDR2 FNYEAQ. The CDR3 protein is CPSSLEAGTSFTGELFF. The sequenced part of the CDR3 DNA is TGTCCCAGCAGCTTAGAGGCCGGGACTAGCTTTACCGGGGAG.

This clone was recorded at least ten times. The CDR3 spells CASRTGALNTEAFF. The sequenced CDR3 bases are TGTGCCAGTAGGACAGGGGCACTGAACACTGAA. This chain uses TRBV19 with TRBJ1-1; TRBD1 matches 8 bases. The CDR3 end lies 3 residues beyond the end of the read and is filled in from the germline J gene. Germline-derived CDR1 and CDR2 are LNHDA and SQIVND (reference sequence). The CDR3 extends over 14 amino acids. The ends lost 6 bases at V and 0 bases at J; junction bases unmatched: 3.

This clone was counted a few times. The identical CDR3 is also encoded by other nucleotide sequences in the sample. CDR3 in amino acids: CASSPGLAGYNEQFF. CDR3 bases read: TGTGCCAGCAGCCCGGGACTAGCGGGATACAATGAG. The V and J genes are TRBV11-2 and TRBJ2-1, with 13 bases lining up with TRBD2. From the germline J gene comes the end of the CDR3, since the read stops 3 residues before it. Trimming took 5 bases from V and 4 from J; bases not matched to a gene: 2. The CDR3 has 15 amino acids. CDR1 SGHAT and CDR2 FQNNGV come from the germline V gene. The full variable domain, with the rest looked up from reference TRBV11-2 and TRBJ2-1, is EAGVAQSPRYKIIEKRQSVAFWCNPISGHATLYWYQQILGQGPKLLIQFQNNGVVDDSQLPKDRFSAERLKGVDSTLKIQPAKLEDSAVYLCASSPGLAGYNEQFFGPGTRLTVL.

This clone was observed many times. The read terminates 3 residues ahead of where the CDR3 ends, so the germline J gene completes it. The rearrangement joins TRBV20-1 to TRBJ1-5; TRBD1 is a possible D gene (5 bases). Trimming left V 4 bases short and J 2 bases short, with 15 bases between. CDR1 is DFQATT and CDR2 is SNEGSKA in the germline V gene (reference sequence). The CDR3 totals 15 residues. CDR3 amino acids: CSATGTPGGNQPQHF. The CDR3 bases that were read are TGCAGTGCTACGGGGACTCCCGGGGGCAATCAGCCC.

This clone occurred many times. The read ends 3 residues before the CDR3 terminus; that terminus is restored from the germline J gene. The V and J genes are TRBV2 and TRBJ1-4; D gene uncertain. The germline V and J ends were trimmed by 6 bases and 4 bases, with 9 bases remaining between them. CDR1 is SNHLY and CDR2 is FYNNEI in the germline V gene. CDR3 size: 13 residues. CDR3 bases read: TGTGCCAGCAGATTAGATAGTAATGAAAAA. Translated, it gives CASRLDSNEK. The full CDR3 protein is CASRLDSNEKLFF.

This clone was seen many times. The CDR3 sequence: CATSWGDKDTQYF. The part of the CDR3 DNA that was read is TGTGCCACCAGCTGGGGGGATAAAGATACG. The chain recombines TRBV15 with TRBJ2-3; possibly TRBD2 for D (6 bases). From the germline J gene comes the end of the CDR3, since the read stops 3 residues before it. The ends were cut back, 5 bases at V and 5 bases at J, with 11 bases in the middle. Germline lookup yields CDR1 LNHNV and CDR2 YYDKDF (reference sequence). The CDR3 loop spans 13 amino acids.

This clone was seen repeatedly, ten times or more. The read ends 3 residues early relative to the CDR3; the germline J gene fills the gap. This chain joins TRBV19 and TRBJ2-3; TRBD2 might be the D (5 bases). Germline CDR1 LNHDA, CDR2 SQIVND (reference sequence). V dropped 5 bases and J dropped 1 base, with 13 bases sitting between them. The CDR3 runs to 15 residues. This CDR3 reads CASSGRAVGTDTQYF. Incomplete CDR3 DNA: TGTGCCAGTAGTGGGCGGGCCGTCGGCACAGATACG.